This T cell receptor beta chain was retrieved from a study of shared clonotypes between healthy human individuals. Across the study: Three plates were used per donor for CD4 naive, three for CD4 memory, two for CD8 naive and one for CD8 memory. Regarding the study as a whole: Relative to memory subsets, naive subsets generally showed larger estimated richness. Limited genetic and exposure-history diversity came from having few donors.

TCRdb's copy holds only in-frame clones and misses some; the assay was immunoSEQ multiplex PCR. This table holds almost 750,000 clones, approximately 72% found once. This clone was counted only a few times. Antigen: not known. The CDR3 sequence is 14 residues long. Germline CDR1 reads SQVTM; CDR2 reads ANQGSEA. V was pared by 5 bases and J by 0 bases, with 12 bases between. The gene calls are TRBV29-1 and TRBJ2-3; D gene uncertain. Input material: memory CD4+ T cells sorted from blood. Subset described: CD45RA-negative fraction. The receptor comes from a woman aged 25 to 45 in good health. The CDR3 sequence: CSVLRQSSTDTQYF. CDR3 nucleotides: TGCAGCGTTCTTCGGCAGAGTAGCACAGATACGCAGTATTTT.